These 14 T cell receptor beta chains share one sample of origin, sequenced in a study of OX40 agonist ivuxolimab in advanced cancers. Library generation was performed with the immunoSEQ multiplex PCR assay. The table comes from immuneACCESS by way of TCRdb, which keeps in-frame sequences with V and J called. Part of the clones is missing from these tables; in studies checked, under half for an unresolved V gene and the rest for unknown reasons. The sample data list more than 75,000 clones, and about four fifths of these were observed just once. The top ten hold around 5.5% of the sample. The input for sequencing was CD4+ or CD8+ T cells sorted from blood, taken in a trial of the OX40 agonist ivuxolimab. Receptors were obtained from an adult with an advanced solid tumor such as melanoma, head and neck, liver or kidney cancer.

J is TRBJ2-1 and V is TRBV6-1; a possible D gene is TRBD2 (5 bases). Germline-derived CDR1 and CDR2 are MNHNS and SASEGT. The germline V and J ends were trimmed by 2 bases and 4 bases, with 9 bases remaining between them. The CDR3 runs 14 residues. The DNA of the CDR3 is TGTGCCAGCAGTGAACGGGGAGCTTACAATGAGCAGTTCTTC. Residues: CASSERGAYNEQFF.

V gene TRBV7-9 combines with J gene TRBJ2-3; D is perhaps TRBD2 (6 bases). Germline V CDR1 and CDR2: SEHNR, FQNEAQ (reference sequence). CDR3 size: 18 residues. Deletions cut 5 bases from V and 2 bases from J, with 23 bases between. CDR3 sequence (DNA): TGTGCCAGCAGCCTACTTAGGGCCAGAGGAGGGATCACAGATACGCAGTATTTT. Protein product: CASSLLRARGGITDTQYF.

This chain links TRBV5-5 with TRBJ1-5, with D possibly matching TRBD1 (5 bases). V lost 0 bases and J 7 bases, leaving 8 bases between the germline ends. Germline lookup yields CDR1 SGHKS and CDR2 YYEKEE (reference sequence). This CDR3 has 13 residues. CDR3 region: CASSLAGGQPQHF. CDR3 sequence (DNA): TGTGCCAGCAGCTTGGCGGGGGGACAGCCCCAGCATTTT.

This chain links TRBV7-9 with TRBJ2-3, with D possibly TRBD1 on 5 matching bases. V lost 5 bases, J lost 3 bases, and 18 bases lay in between. Germline V gene lookup returns CDR1 SEHNR and CDR2 FQNEAQ (reference sequence). CDR3 length: 16 amino acids. For the CDR3, the DNA is TGTGCCAGCAGCCCGCCGGCAGGGTTCGGGACAGATACGCAGTATTTT. It is translated as CASSPPAGFGTDTQYF.

The chain joins TRBV12-2 to TRBJ2-3; TRBD2, as called in the table, went unchecked against the DNA. TRBV12-2 is termed a pseudogene. CDR3 length equals 18 residues. In nucleotides, the CDR3 is TGTGCAAGTCGCTTTCCGGGGAATCATTCCATTCGCACAGATACGCAGTATTTT. Translation: CASRFPGNHSIRTDTQYF.

This chain connects TRBV11-2 to TRBJ2-6, with no clear D. Germline CDR1 SGHAT, CDR2 FQNNGV. The CDR3 has 17 residues. Trimming shortened V by 1 base and J by 0 bases, and 10 bases separated the two germline ends. The chain's CDR3 is CASSLGAVSSGANVLTF. The CDR3 nucleotides read TGTGCCAGCAGCTTAGGCGCGGTCAGCTCTGGGGCCAACGTCCTGACTTTC.

J is TRBJ2-3 and V is TRBV5-6; D possibly uses TRBD1 or TRBD2 (5 bases each). The CDR3 consists of 15 residues. The V end was cut by 5 bases, the J end by 3 bases, with 16 bases between. Per the germline V gene, CDR1 is SGHDT and CDR2 is YYEEEE. CDR3 bases: TGTGCCAGCAGGTCCCCCGTCAGGGAGACAGATACGCAGTATTTT. This codes for CASRSPVRETDTQYF.

This chain connects TRBV11-3 to TRBJ1-1; no firm D call. V was clipped by 3 bases and J by 4 bases, with 9 bases between them. CDR3 length equals 13 residues. Germline V gives CDR1 SGHNT, CDR2 YENEEA. In DNA, the CDR3 is TGTGCCAGCAGCTTCTCACAAGCCACTGAAGCTTTCTTT. Protein sequence: CASSFSQATEAFF.

The V and J genes are TRBV6-6 and TRBJ1-5; D is undetermined. The V and J ends lost 7 bases and 0 bases respectively, with 10 bases between them. This CDR3 spans 14 amino acids. In germline, CDR1 is MNHNY, CDR2 SVGAGI (reference sequence). CDR3 DNA: TGTGCCAGCATCCCCGGATATAGCAATCAGCCCCAGCATTTT. This gives the protein CASIPGYSNQPQHF.

The chain carries TRBV19 and TRBJ1-1; D perhaps matches TRBD1 (6 bases). The germline V gene has CDR1 LNHDA and CDR2 SQIVND (reference sequence). V was cut by 7 bases and J by 1 base, with 19 bases left in between. This CDR3 has 16 residues. Here the CDR3 reads CASTLYQVGANTEAFF. CDR3 coding DNA: TGTGCCAGTACATTATATCAGGTGGGGGCGAACACTGAAGCTTTCTTT.

The chain uses TRBV4-3 and TRBJ2-3, with 12 nucleotides matching TRBD2. Germline loops: CDR1 LGHNA, CDR2 YSLEER. V was clipped by 2 bases and J by 3 bases; unmatched bases: 6. The CDR3 loop spans 17 amino acids. The CDR3 is CASSQSLAGGPTDTQYF. CDR3 DNA sequence: TGCGCCAGCAGCCAATCCCTAGCGGGGGGGCCAACAGATACGCAGTATTTT.

The chain has TRBV6-1 and TRBJ2-7; TRBD1 might be the D (5 bases). V lost 5 bases and J lost 1, with 9 bases in between. The CDR3 runs to 13 residues. CDR1 and CDR2 from the germline V gene are MNHNS and SASEGT. CDR3 nucleotides: TGTGCCAGCAGTACACAGGATTCCTACGAGCAGTACTTC. It translates to CASSTQDSYEQYF.

The rearrangement links TRBV27 to TRBJ1-5; D remains ambiguous. This CDR3 comprises 13 residues. CDR1 is MNHEY, CDR2 SMNVEV, per germline (reference sequence). The germline V and J ends were trimmed by 0 bases and 7 bases, with 7 bases remaining between them. The CDR3 DNA reads TGTGCCAGCAGTTTATCGGCGTTGCAGCCCCAGCATTTT. This encodes CASSLSALQPQHF.

The genes are TRBV6-6 and TRBJ2-2; possibly TRBD1 for D (6 bases). The CDR3 has 15 residues. Trimming took off 0 bases at V and 7 bases at J, with 12 bases between the two ends. Looked up from germline, CDR1 is MNHNY and CDR2 is SVGAGI (reference sequence). This chain's CDR3 is CASSYSSGVGGELFF. The DNA of the CDR3 is TGTGCCAGCAGTTACTCCTCAGGGGTTGGCGGGGAGCTGTTTTTT.